This T cell receptor (beta chain) originates from a study of beta chain features in type 1 diabetes. J was trimmed by 7 bases and V by 4 bases; bases with no gene match: 13. Germline CDR1 SQVTM, CDR2 ANQGSEA. There are 15 residues in the CDR3. Reverse transcription of all isolated RNA meant that expressed TCRB transcripts were sequenced. TCRdb's copy holds only in-frame clones and misses some; the assay was immunoSEQ multiplex PCR. The sample contains hundreds of thousands of clones, over 11% of which appear only once. Study-wide points: Patients and controls would share equally any PCR tilt toward shorter templates. A moderate, significant TCRB CDR3 shortening appeared in type 1 diabetes across four CD4+ subsets.

This clone has a handful of counts. Its antigen is still unknown. The chain has TRBV29-1 and TRBJ2-5, with TRBD2 matching over 9 bases. The source is a man aged 18 to 30 with type 1 diabetes. Material: naive CD4+ T cells from blood. The CDR3 loop is CSVGRLAGDKGTQYF. CDR3 sequence (DNA): TGCAGCGTTGGTCGGTTAGCGGGGGATAAGGGGACCCAGTACTTC.